What follows are 18 T cell receptor beta chains derived from one specimen sequenced in a study of shared clonotypes between healthy human individuals (dated by TCRdb to the early 2020s). Library prep was done by the immunoSEQ multiplex PCR assay. TCRdb took this table from immuneACCESS and kept in-frame rearrangements with V and J called. Such tables lack part of the clones; where checked against another copy, unresolved V genes explain under half of the gap, and the rest is unexplained. Across this sample there are about 450,000 clones, with around 79% seen only once. Around 13% of the sample goes to the ten largest clones. The specimen was PBMCs. These receptors came from a woman between 40 and 55 years old in good health. Some clones in this sample may be carry-over from other donors' samples.

In this sample, this clone turned up a few times. The chain uses TRBV7-2 and TRBJ2-4; no clear D. V gave up 1 base and J gave up 4 bases, with 8 bases separating them. CDR3 length: 14 residues. Germline V lookup: CDR1 SGHTA, CDR2 FQGNSA. CDR3 in DNA: TGTGCCAGCAGCTTAGGATCGGAAAAAAACATTCAGTACTTC. Its translation: CASSLGSEKNIQYF.

V and J are TRBV11-2 and TRBJ1-1; no clear D. Trimming pared 3 bases from V and 1 base from J, leaving 6 bases between. The CDR3 is 13 amino acids. CDR1 SGHAT and CDR2 FQNNGV come from the germline V gene. The CDR3 nucleotides read TGTGCCAGCAGCTTTGACCCGAACACTGAAGCTTTCTTT. Translation gives CASSFDPNTEAFF.

The V call is TRBV10-3, the J call TRBJ1-1; 8 nucleotides agree with TRBD1. Looked up from germline, CDR1 is ENHRY and CDR2 is SYGVKD. The CDR3 is 14 residues long. V lost 6 bases, J lost 1 base, and 4 bases stayed unmatched. CDR3 sequence (DNA): TGTGCCATCAGCCTTGACAGGGGGAACACTGAAGCTTTCTTT. Protein: CAISLDRGNTEAFF.

This sequence joins TRBV30 and TRBJ2-1; weak D call: TRBD1 (7 bases). The V gene's germline CDR1 is GTSNPN and CDR2 SVGIG (reference sequence). V was shortened by 2 bases and J by 8 bases, with 16 bases between the two germline ends. This CDR3 spans 14 amino acids. This CDR3 is CAWSLGGAGYEQFF. Written as DNA, the CDR3 is TGTGCCTGGAGTTTAGGGGGCGCGGGGTATGAGCAGTTCTTC. Using reference TRBV30 and TRBJ2-1 for the parts outside the CDR3, the full variable domain is SQTIHQWPATLVQPVGSPLSLECTVEGTSNPNLYWYRQAAGRGLQLLFYSVGIGQISSEVPQNLSASRPQDRQFILSSKKLLLSDSGFYLCAWSLGGAGYEQFFGPGTRLTVL.

The chain couples TRBV7-3 to TRBJ2-4; D is unclear. Germline CDR1 SGHTA, CDR2 FQGTGA. The length of the CDR3 is 13 residues. Between the trimmed V and J ends, which lost 6 bases and 4 bases, there was a span of 10 bases. In nucleotides, the CDR3 is TGTGCCAGCAGGGGCGTGGGGAAAAACATTCAGTACTTC. This sequence encodes CASRGVGKNIQYF.

The CDR3 is CASSLAAAHEQFF. CDR3 in DNA: TGCGCCAGCAGCTTGGCCGCGGCCCATGAGCAGTTCTTC. J is TRBJ2-1 and V is TRBV5-1; D is unresolved. Trimming stripped 0 bases from V and 8 bases from J, with 9 bases between. The CDR3 runs 13 residues. CDR1 SGHRS and CDR2 YFSETQ come from the germline V gene.

The CDR3 sequence: CASSPGRGETGELFF. The CDR3 DNA reads as TGTGCCAGCTCACCGGGGAGAGGTGAAACCGGGGAGCTGTTTTTT. The rearrangement links TRBV18 to TRBJ2-2, with a tentative D call TRBD2 (5 bases). This CDR3 spans 15 amino acids. Germline-derived CDR1 and CDR2 are KGHSH and LQKENI. V was pared by 3 bases and J by 5 bases, with 13 bases between.

A few counts support this clone. The gene calls are TRBV29-1 and TRBJ2-5; D perhaps matches TRBD2 (5 bases). CDR3 size: 14 residues. Germline CDR1 is SQVTM and CDR2 is ANQGSEA. V shed 3 bases and J shed 2 bases, with 13 bases lying between them. CDR3 nucleotide sequence: TGCAGCGTTGAGGTCCGGGCGGGTCAAGAGACCCAGTACTTC. Amino acids: CSVEVRAGQETQYF.

On this clone: With a far larger clone one base away, a read error is the likely cause. It is likely a read error, because the conserved phenylalanine at the end of the CDR3 is missing. This rearrangement joins TRBV2 to TRBJ1-2; TRBD1 matches at 7 bases. Germline V gene data show CDR1 as SNHLY and CDR2 as FYNNEI. There are 12 residues in the CDR3. With 8 bases clipped from V and 4 bases from J, the junction kept 4 bases outside the gene matches. The CDR3 DNA follows: TGTGCCAGCGACAGGGATGGCTATGGCTACACCTCC. Protein product: CASDRDGYGYTS.

CDR3 nucleotide sequence: TGTGCCAGCAGCAGGGCGGGAGATTCCTACGAGCAGTACTTC. This codes for CASSRAGDSYEQYF. This sequence joins TRBV6-1 and TRBJ2-7, with 7 bases matching TRBD2. The CDR3 has 14 amino acids. Germline V gene sequence: CDR1 MNHNS, CDR2 SASEGT. After removal of 6 bases from V and 1 base from J, the junction contained 6 bases not matched to a gene.

The chain has TRBV19 and TRBJ1-1; perhaps TRBD1 as D (5 bases). Germline CDR1 reads LNHDA; CDR2 reads SQIVND (reference sequence). Trimming took 3 bases from V and 5 from J, leaving 19 bases between them. The CDR3 sequence is 16 residues long. The CDR3 DNA is TGTGCCAGTAGTATTTACTCCAGCAGGGCGGGTACTGAAGCTTTCTTT. It encodes CASSIYSSRAGTEAFF.

V and J are TRBV10-3 and TRBJ2-2; 9 nucleotides align to TRBD2. The CDR3 covers 14 residues. Germline V lookup: CDR1 ENHRY, CDR2 SYGVKD. V gave up 7 bases and J gave up 3 bases; unmatched junction bases: 3. This CDR3 is CAIKAGGDTGELFF. CDR3 in DNA: TGTGCCATCAAAGCGGGGGGTGACACCGGGGAGCTGTTTTTT.

V gene TRBV28 combines with J gene TRBJ2-1, with D possibly being TRBD2 (5 bases). Germline V gene lookup returns CDR1 MDHEN and CDR2 SYDVKM. This CDR3 region has 16 residues. V was clipped by 7 bases and J by 0 bases, with 16 bases between them. This chain's CDR3 is CASTGFGGSSYNEQFF. The CDR3 nucleotides read TGTGCCAGCACTGGTTTCGGAGGTAGCTCCTACAATGAGCAGTTCTTC.

As for this clone: Different DNA sequences within this sample yield the same CDR3. This chain links TRBV28 with TRBJ2-2, with unresolved D. The CDR3 has 13 amino acids. V was pared by 2 bases and J by 5 bases, with 6 bases between. Germline V gives CDR1 MDHEN, CDR2 SYDVKM. The CDR3 spells CASSLVGTGELFF. In nucleotides, the CDR3 is TGTGCCAGCAGTTTAGTTGGAACCGGGGAGCTGTTTTTT.

The chain uses TRBV7-9 and TRBJ1-3; no definite D call. The germline gives CDR1 SEHNR, CDR2 FQNEAQ (reference sequence). The CDR3 consists of 13 residues. V gave up 2 bases and J gave up 4 bases, with 6 bases separating them. The CDR3 loop is CASSLSGGNTIYF. As DNA, the CDR3 is TGTGCCAGCAGCTTAAGTGGGGGAAACACCATATATTTT.

The CDR3 loop is CASSSLRGLKDNEQFF. In DNA, the CDR3 is TGTGCCAGTAGTTCCCTTAGGGGACTTAAGGACAATGAGCAGTTCTTC. This sequence joins TRBV19 and TRBJ2-1; D possibly corresponds to TRBD2 (6 bases). V was pared by 5 bases and J by 5 bases, with 19 bases between. This CDR3 is built from 16 residues. Germline values: CDR1 LNHDA, CDR2 SQIVND (reference sequence).

In this sample, this clone turned up once. The gene calls are TRBV4-3 and TRBJ2-3, with D possibly TRBD1 on 6 matching bases. CDR1 and CDR2 (germline): LGHNA, YSLEER. The V end was cut by 0 bases, the J end by 5 bases, with 9 bases between. CDR3 length equals 14 residues. CDR3 protein: CASSQDRGKDTQYF. The CDR3 DNA reads as TGCGCCAGCAGCCAAGACAGGGGCAAAGATACGCAGTATTTT.

CDR3 sequence reads: CASSLISYMNTEAFF. In DNA form, the CDR3 reads TGCGCCAGCAGCTTGATCTCTTATATGAACACTGAAGCTTTCTTT. This chain connects TRBV5-1 to TRBJ1-1; D not certain. The CDR3 sequence is 15 residues long. Trimming removed 1 base from V and 0 bases from J, with 10 bases in between. Per germline, CDR1 SGHRS and CDR2 YFSETQ.